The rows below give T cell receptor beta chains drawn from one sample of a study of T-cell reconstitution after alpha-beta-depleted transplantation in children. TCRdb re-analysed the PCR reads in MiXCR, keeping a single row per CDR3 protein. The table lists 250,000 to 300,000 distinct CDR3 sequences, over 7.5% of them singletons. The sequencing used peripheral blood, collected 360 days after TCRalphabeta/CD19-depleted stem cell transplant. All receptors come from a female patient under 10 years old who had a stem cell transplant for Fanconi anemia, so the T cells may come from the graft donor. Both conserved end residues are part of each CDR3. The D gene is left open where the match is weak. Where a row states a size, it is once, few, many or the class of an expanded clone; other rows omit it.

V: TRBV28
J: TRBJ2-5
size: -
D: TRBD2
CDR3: CASSLLASGLQETQYF
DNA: TGTGCCAGCAGTTTATTGGCTAGCGGCCTCCAAGAGACCCAGTACTTC

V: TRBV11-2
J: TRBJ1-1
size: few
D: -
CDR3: CASSFSSTEAFF
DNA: TGTGCCAGCAGCTTCAGTTCGACTGAAGCTTTCTTT

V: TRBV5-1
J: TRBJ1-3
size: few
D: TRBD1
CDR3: CASSSGQRGNTIYF
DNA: TGCGCCAGCAGCTCGGGACAGCGTGGAAACACCATATATTTT

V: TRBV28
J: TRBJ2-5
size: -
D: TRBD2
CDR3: CASSKGLAGGFQETQYF
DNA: TGTGCCAGCAGTAAGGGACTAGCGGGGGGGTTCCAAGAGACCCAGTACTTC

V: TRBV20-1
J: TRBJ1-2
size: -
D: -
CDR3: CSATGQPNYGYTF
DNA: TGCAGTGCTACGGGACAACCTAACTATGGCTACACCTTC

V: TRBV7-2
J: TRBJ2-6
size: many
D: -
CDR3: CASSLIPSGANVLTF
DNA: TGTGCCAGCAGCTTAATCCCCTCTGGGGCCAACGTCCTGACTTTC

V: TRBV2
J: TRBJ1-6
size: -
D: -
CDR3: CASSPRLLSGNSPLHF
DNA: TGTGCCAGCAGCCCACGACTCCTAAGCGGAAATTCACCCCTCCACTTT

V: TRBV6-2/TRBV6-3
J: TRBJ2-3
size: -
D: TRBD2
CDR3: CASSILAGATDTQYF
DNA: TGTGCCAGCAGTATCTTAGCGGGGGCCACAGATACGCAGTATTTT

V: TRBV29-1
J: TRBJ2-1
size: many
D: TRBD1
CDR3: CSVALPGQGWDNEQFF
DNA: TGCAGCGTTGCACTCCCGGGACAGGGATGGGACAATGAGCAGTTCTTC

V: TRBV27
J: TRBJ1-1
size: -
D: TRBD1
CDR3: CASSQRQGVIGTEAFF
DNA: TGTGCCAGCAGTCAACGACAGGGGGTGATTGGCACTGAAGCTTTCTTT

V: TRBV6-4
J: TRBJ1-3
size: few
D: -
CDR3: CAITHRETGNTIYF
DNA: TGTGCCATCACCCACAGGGAAACTGGAAACACCATATATTTT

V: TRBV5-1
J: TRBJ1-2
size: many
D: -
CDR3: CASSLGGVYGYTF
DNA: TGCGCCAGCAGCTTAGGAGGTGTTTATGGCTACACCTTC

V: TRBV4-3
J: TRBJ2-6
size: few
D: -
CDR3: CASSQERARVNSGANVLTF
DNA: TGCGCCAGCAGCCAAGAAAGGGCCAGGGTTAACTCTGGGGCCAACGTCCTGACTTTC

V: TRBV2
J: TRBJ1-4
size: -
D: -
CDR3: CASSDGAAYSEKLFF
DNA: TGTGCCAGCAGTGACGGAGCCGCATATAGTGAAAAACTGTTTTTT

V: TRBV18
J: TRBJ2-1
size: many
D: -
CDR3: CASSIAGTHNEQFF
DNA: TGTGCCAGCTCGATCGCCGGGACACACAATGAGCAGTTCTTC

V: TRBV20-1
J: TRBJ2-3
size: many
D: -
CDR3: CSATLRGVSRGDTQYF
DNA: TGCAGTGCTACCCTCAGAGGGGTATCCAGAGGTGATACGCAGTATTTT

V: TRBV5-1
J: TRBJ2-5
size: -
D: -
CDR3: CASSLGGLGALETQYF
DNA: TGCGCCAGCAGCTTGGGGGGGCTAGGGGCATTGGAGACCCAGTACTTC

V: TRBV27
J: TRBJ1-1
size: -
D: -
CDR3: CASSFRGTNTEAFF
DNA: TGTGCCAGCAGTTTCCGGGGGACGAACACTGAAGCTTTCTTT

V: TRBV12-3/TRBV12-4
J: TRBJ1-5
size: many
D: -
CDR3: CASSLSGTLRGNQPQHF
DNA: TGTGCCAGCAGTTTATCTGGGACCCTCAGAGGGAATCAGCCCCAGCATTTT

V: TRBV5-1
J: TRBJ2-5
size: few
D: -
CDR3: CASSFLGGPVETQYF
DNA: TGCGCCAGCAGCTTTCTCGGGGGGCCTGTAGAGACCCAGTACTTC

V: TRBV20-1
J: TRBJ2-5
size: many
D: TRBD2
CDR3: CSASVLAGGLQETQYF
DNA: TGCAGTGCTAGCGTTCTAGCGGGGGGCCTCCAAGAGACCCAGTACTTC

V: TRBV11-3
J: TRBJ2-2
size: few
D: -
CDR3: CASSSMQGTGELFF
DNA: TGTGCCAGCAGCTCGATGCAGGGCACCGGGGAGCTGTTTTTT

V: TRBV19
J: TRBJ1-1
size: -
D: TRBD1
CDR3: CASSSLRQGLTEAFF
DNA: TGTGCCAGTAGTAGCCTCCGACAGGGGTTGACTGAAGCTTTCTTT

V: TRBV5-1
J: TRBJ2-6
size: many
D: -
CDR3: CASSLAFTGANVLTF
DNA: TGCGCCAGCAGCTTGGCTTTTACTGGGGCCAACGTCCTGACTTTC

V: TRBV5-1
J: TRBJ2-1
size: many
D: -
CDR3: CASSLHRTNYNEQFF
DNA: TGCGCCAGCAGCTTGCATAGGACAAACTACAATGAGCAGTTCTTC

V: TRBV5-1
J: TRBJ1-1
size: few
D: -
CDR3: CASSLSGARDTEAFF
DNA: TGCGCCAGCAGCTTGTCAGGGGCTAGAGACACTGAAGCTTTCTTT

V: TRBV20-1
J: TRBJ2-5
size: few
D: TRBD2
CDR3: CSEMSGSWETQYF
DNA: TGCAGTGAAATGAGCGGGAGTTGGGAGACCCAGTACTTC

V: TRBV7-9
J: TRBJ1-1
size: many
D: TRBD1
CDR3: CASSTSDRGRFTEAFF
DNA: TGTGCCAGCAGCACCTCCGACAGGGGGCGATTTACTGAAGCTTTCTTT

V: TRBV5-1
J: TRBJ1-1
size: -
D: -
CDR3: CARGSGGLFTEAFF
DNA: TGCGCCAGGGGCTCCGGGGGGCTCTTCACTGAAGCTTTCTTT

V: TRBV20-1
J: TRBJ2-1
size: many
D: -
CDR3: CSARIEGGGEQFF
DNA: TGCAGTGCTAGAATAGAGGGGGGCGGTGAGCAGTTCTTC

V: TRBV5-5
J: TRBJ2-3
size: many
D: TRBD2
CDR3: CASSQRTSGPTDTQYF
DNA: TGTGCCAGCAGCCAAAGGACTAGCGGCCCCACAGATACGCAGTATTTT

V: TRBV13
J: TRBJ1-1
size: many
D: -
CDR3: CASSPHGEVTEAFF
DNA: TGTGCCAGCAGCCCTCACGGGGAGGTAACTGAAGCTTTCTTT

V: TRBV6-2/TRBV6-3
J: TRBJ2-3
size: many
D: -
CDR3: CASSAQEADTQYF
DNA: TGTGCCAGCAGTGCACAGGAGGCAGATACGCAGTATTTT

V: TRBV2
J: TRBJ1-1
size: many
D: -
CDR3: CASSEGQLKNTEAFF
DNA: TGTGCCAGCAGTGAGGGTCAGCTTAAGAACACTGAAGCTTTCTTT

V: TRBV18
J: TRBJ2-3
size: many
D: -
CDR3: CASSPGAVSTDTQYF
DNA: TGTGCCAGCTCACCAGGGGCTGTAAGCACAGATACGCAGTATTTT

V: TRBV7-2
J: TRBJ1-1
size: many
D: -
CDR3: CASSPLVWDTEAFF
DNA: TGTGCCAGCAGCCCTCTCGTGTGGGACACTGAAGCTTTCTTT

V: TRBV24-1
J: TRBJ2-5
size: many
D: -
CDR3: CATSDPYRLGDETQYF
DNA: TGTGCCACCAGTGACCCATACCGACTAGGGGACGAGACCCAGTACTTC

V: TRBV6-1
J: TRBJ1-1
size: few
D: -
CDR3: CASNLLWGRGNTEAFF
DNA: TGTGCCAGCAACCTACTTTGGGGCAGGGGCAACACTGAAGCTTTCTTT

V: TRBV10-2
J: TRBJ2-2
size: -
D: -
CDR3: CASSEATARLTGELFF
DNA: TGCGCCAGCAGTGAAGCTACCGCACGGCTCACCGGGGAGCTGTTTTTT

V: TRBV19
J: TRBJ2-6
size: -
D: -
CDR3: CASSIEGSFPSGANVLTF
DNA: TGTGCCAGTAGTATAGAGGGCAGTTTCCCCTCTGGGGCCAACGTCCTGACTTTC

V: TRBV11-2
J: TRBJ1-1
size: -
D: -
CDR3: CASSFAPPREAFF
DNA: TGTGCCAGCAGCTTTGCGCCGCCGCGGGAAGCTTTCTTT

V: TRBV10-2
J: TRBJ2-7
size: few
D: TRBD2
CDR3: CASSERLAGVPEQYF
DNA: TGCGCCAGCAGTGAACGGCTAGCGGGGGTCCCAGAGCAGTACTTC

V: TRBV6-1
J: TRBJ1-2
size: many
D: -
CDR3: CASRLGSGYTF
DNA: TGTGCCAGCAGGTTGGGGAGTGGCTACACCTTC

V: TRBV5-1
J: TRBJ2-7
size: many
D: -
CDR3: CASSSNPQGPYEQYF
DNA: TGCGCCAGCAGCTCCAATCCCCAGGGACCCTACGAGCAGTACTTC

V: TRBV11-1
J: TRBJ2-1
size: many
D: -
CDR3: CASSLLNEQFF
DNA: TGTGCCAGCAGCTTACTAAATGAGCAGTTCTTC

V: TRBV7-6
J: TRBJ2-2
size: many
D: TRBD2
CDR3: CASSPTSGGTRTGELFF
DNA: TGTGCCAGCAGCCCCACTAGCGGGGGAACTCGTACCGGGGAGCTGTTTTTT

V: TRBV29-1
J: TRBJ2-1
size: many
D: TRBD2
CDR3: CSVESSGGYNEQFF
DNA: TGCAGCGTTGAATCTAGCGGGGGATACAATGAGCAGTTCTTC

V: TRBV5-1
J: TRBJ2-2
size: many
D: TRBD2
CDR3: CASSLVAGAGELFF
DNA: TGCGCCAGCAGCTTGGTAGCGGGGGCCGGGGAGCTGTTTTTT

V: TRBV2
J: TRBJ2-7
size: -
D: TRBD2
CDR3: CASSEYRGVSYEQYF
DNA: TGTGCCAGCAGTGAATATCGGGGGGTTTCCTACGAGCAGTACTTC

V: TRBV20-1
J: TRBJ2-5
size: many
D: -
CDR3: CSARGLLAKGTQYF
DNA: TGCAGTGCTAGAGGGTTGCTAGCGAAGGGGACCCAGTACTTC

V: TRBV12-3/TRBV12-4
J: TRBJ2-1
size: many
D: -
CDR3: CASREGGGVGDNEQFF
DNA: TGTGCCAGCAGAGAAGGGGGCGGGGTGGGCGACAATGAGCAGTTCTTC

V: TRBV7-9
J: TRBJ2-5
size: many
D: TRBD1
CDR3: CASRQGDIQETQYF
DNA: TGTGCCAGCAGACAGGGGGACATTCAAGAGACCCAGTACTTC

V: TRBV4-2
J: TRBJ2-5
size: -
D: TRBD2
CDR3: CASSQLAGGPETQYF
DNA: TGTGCCAGCAGCCAACTAGCGGGGGGGCCGGAGACCCAGTACTTC

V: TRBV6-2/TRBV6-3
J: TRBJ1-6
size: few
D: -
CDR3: CASSYSRAYNSPLHF
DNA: TGTGCCAGCAGTTACTCAAGGGCCTATAATTCACCCCTCCACTTT

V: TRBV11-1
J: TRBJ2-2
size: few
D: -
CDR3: CASSLGISRDARRTGELFF
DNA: TGTGCCAGCAGCTTAGGAATTTCCAGAGATGCTCGTAGGACCGGGGAGCTGTTTTTT

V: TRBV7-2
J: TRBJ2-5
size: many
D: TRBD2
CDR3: CASTRTSGETQYF
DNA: TGTGCCAGCACCCGGACTAGCGGAGAGACCCAGTACTTC

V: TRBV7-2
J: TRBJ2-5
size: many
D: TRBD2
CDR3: CASSTQLAVEETQYF
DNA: TGTGCCAGCAGCACTCAGCTAGCGGTGGAGGAGACCCAGTACTTC